This is a list of T cell receptor beta chains from one sample in a study of CXCR3-negative and CXCR3-positive naive CD8 T cells. TCRdb re-called the 5' RACE reads and catalogs CDR3 proteins one per entry, DNA excluded. Its clone listing holds approximately 7,000 distinct CDR3 sequences. The specimen sequenced was naive CXCR3+ CD8+ T cells from blood. These receptors all stem from a human donor in good health. Some clones in this sample may be carry-over from other donors' samples. The CDR3 runs from the conserved cysteine through the conserved F or W. Only part of the rows carry a size: once, few, many, or a class if the clone is expanded.

v_gene	j_gene	abundance	CDR3aa
TRBV6-6	TRBJ2-1	.	CASSYSSGTSGNEQFF
TRBV29-1	TRBJ2-5	medium-sized	CSVEGAGWSETQYF
TRBV4-2	TRBJ1-6	medium-sized	CASSQVGRGGSPLHF
TRBV20-1	TRBJ1-4	medium-sized	CSATPGPTNEKLFF
TRBV7-9	TRBJ1-1	medium-sized	CASSFRPFEAFF
TRBV4-3	TRBJ2-6	.	CASSQDPGPAGANVLTF
TRBV20-1	TRBJ2-7	.	CSARDLGKGLADYEQYF
TRBV5-1	TRBJ2-7	medium-sized	CASSLAGGQRTYEQYF
TRBV5-4	TRBJ2-7	.	CASSDRGVEQYF
TRBV20-1	TRBJ1-2	medium-sized	CSARIGGINYGYTF
TRBV28	TRBJ2-7	.	CASSLTGTLGEQYF
TRBV20-1	TRBJ1-1	medium-sized	CSASLYRNTEAFF
TRBV29-1	TRBJ2-7	.	CSVDVGLAGVFEQYF
TRBV5-1	TRBJ2-2	medium-sized	CATKAGTENTGELFF
TRBV28	TRBJ2-5	medium-sized	CASSFPERETQYF
TRBV5-5	TRBJ1-2	.	CASSLWTSPRADSNYGYTF
TRBV14	TRBJ2-1	.	CASSPGPYYNEQFF
TRBV10-3	TRBJ2-1	medium-sized	CAISDGTFPRNEQFF
TRBV7-8	TRBJ2-5	.	CASRRDYFSAQETQYF
TRBV3-1	TRBJ1-4	medium-sized	CASSRGEKLFF
TRBV5-1	TRBJ2-1	.	CASTHDSDIPTTYNEQFF
TRBV27	TRBJ2-7	medium-sized	CATWGSREKSYEQYF
TRBV6-5	TRBJ1-1	.	CASSSGLAVTEAFF
TRBV2	TRBJ2-6	medium-sized	CASSEERDRGSSGANVLTF